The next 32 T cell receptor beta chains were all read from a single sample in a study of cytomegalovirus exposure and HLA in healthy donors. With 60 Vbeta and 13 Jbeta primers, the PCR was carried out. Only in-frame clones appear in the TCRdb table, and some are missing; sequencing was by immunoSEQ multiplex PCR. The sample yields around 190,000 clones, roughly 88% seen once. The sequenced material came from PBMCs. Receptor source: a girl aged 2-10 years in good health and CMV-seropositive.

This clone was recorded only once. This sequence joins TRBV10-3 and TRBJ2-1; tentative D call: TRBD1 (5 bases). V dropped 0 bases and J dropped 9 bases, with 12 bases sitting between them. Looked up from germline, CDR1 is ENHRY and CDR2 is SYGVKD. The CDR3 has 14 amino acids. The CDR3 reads CAISESGLGSEQFF. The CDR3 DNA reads TGTGCCATCAGTGAGTCGGGGCTGGGCAGTGAGCAGTTCTTC.

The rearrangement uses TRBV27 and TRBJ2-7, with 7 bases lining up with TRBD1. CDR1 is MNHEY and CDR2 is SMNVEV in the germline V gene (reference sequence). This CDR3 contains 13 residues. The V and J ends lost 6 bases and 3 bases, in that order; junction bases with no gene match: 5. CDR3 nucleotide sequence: TGTGCCAGCAGAAGAGGGGGCCGCTACGAGCAGTACTTC. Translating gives CASRRGGRYEQYF.

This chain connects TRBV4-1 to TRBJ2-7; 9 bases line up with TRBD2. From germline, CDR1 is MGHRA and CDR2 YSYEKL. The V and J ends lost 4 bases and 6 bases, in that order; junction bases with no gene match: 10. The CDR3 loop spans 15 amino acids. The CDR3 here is CASSRGLAGRGEQYF. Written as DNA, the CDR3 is TGCGCCAGCAGCCGGGGGCTAGCGGGGCGAGGCGAGCAGTACTTC.

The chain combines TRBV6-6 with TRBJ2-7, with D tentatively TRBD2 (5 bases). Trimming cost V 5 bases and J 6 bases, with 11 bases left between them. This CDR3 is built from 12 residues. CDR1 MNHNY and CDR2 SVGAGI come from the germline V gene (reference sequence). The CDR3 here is CASSDTRGEQYF. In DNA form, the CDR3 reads TGTGCCAGCAGTGACACTAGAGGCGAGCAGTACTTC.

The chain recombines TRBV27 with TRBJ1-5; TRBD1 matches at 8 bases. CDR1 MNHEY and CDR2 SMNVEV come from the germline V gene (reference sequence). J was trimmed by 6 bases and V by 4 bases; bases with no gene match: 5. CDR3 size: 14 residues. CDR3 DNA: TGTGCCAGCAGTTCGACAGGGGTAGGTCAGCCCCAGCATTTT. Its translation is CASSSTGVGQPQHF.

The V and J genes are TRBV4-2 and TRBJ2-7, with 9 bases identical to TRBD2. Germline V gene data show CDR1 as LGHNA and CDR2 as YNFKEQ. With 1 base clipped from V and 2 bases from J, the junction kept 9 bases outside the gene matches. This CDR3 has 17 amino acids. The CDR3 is CASSQGPSGGITYEQYF. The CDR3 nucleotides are TGTGCCAGCAGCCAAGGGCCGAGCGGGGGGATTACCTACGAGCAGTACTTC.

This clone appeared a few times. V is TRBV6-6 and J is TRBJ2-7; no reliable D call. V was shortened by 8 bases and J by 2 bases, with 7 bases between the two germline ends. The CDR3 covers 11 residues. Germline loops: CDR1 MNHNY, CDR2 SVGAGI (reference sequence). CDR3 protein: CASQQAYEQYF. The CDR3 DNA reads TGTGCCAGCCAGCAGGCCTACGAGCAGTACTTC.

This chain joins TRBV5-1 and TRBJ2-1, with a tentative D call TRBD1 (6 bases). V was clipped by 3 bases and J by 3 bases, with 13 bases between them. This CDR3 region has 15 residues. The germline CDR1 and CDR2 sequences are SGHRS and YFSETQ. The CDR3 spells CASSSDSQYYNEQFF. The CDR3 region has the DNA TGCGCCAGCAGCTCGGACAGCCAATACTACAATGAGCAGTTCTTC.

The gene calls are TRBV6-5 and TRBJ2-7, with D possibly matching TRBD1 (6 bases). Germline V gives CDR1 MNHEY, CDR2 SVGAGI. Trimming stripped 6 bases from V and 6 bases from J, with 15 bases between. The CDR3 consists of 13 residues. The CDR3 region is CASRVQGAGEQYF. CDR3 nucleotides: TGTGCCAGCAGGGTACAGGGAGCAGGCGAGCAGTACTTC.

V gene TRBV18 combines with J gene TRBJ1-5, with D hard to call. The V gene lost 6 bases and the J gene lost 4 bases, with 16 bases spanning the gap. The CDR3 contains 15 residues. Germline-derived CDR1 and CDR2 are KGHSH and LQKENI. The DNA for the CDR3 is TGTGCCAGCTCGCAAGAGTTTGGAGCAAATCAGCCCCAGCATTTT. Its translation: CASSQEFGANQPQHF.

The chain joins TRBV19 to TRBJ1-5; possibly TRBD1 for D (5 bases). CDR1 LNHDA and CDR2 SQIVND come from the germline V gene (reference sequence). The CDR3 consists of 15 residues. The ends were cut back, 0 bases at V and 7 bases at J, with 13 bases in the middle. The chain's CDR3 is CASSIDRVRRQPQHF. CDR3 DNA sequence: TGTGCCAGTAGTATAGACAGGGTGAGAAGGCAGCCCCAGCATTTT.

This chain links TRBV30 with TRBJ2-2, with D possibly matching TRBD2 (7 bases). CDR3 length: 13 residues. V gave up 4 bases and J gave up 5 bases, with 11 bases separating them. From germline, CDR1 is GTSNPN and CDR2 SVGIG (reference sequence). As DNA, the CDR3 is TGTGCCTGGACGGGGGGACATACCGGGGAGCTGTTTTTT. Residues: CAWTGGHTGELFF.

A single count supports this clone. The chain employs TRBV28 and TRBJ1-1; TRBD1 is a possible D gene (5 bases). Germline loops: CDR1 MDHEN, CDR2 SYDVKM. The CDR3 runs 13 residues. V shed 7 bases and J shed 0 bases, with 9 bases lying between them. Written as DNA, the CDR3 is TGTGCCAGCATCCCGACAGTGAACACTGAAGCTTTCTTT. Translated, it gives CASIPTVNTEAFF.

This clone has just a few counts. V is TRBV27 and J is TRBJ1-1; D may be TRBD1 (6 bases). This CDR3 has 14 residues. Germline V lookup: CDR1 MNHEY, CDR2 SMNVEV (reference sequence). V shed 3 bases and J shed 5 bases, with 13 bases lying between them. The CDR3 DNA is TGTGCCAGCAGTTTTCAGGGGCGTTGGACTGAAGCTTTCTTT. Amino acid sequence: CASSFQGRWTEAFF.

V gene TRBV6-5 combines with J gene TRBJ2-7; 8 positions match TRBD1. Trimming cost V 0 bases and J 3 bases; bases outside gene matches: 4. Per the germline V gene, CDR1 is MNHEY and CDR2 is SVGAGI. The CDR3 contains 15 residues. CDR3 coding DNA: TGTGCCAGCAGTTACTCACGGGACAGGAACTACGAGCAGTACTTC. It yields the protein CASSYSRDRNYEQYF.

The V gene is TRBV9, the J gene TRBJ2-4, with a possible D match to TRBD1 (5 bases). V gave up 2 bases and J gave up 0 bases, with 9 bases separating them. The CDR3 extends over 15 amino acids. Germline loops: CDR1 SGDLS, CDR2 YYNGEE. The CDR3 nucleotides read TGTGCCAGCAGCGTGGGGCGTGAAGCCAAAAACATTCAGTACTTC. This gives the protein CASSVGREAKNIQYF.

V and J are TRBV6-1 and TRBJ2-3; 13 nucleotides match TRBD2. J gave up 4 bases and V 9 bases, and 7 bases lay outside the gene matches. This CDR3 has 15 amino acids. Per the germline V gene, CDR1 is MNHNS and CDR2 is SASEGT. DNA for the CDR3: TGTGCCAGTACCCTGGGACTAGCGGGGTCAGATACGCAGTATTTT. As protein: CASTLGLAGSDTQYF.

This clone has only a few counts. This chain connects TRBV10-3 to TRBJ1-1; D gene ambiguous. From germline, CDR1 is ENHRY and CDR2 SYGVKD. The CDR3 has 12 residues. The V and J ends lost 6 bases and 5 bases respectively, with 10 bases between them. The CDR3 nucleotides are TGTGCCATCAGAGCCCAAAAGACTGAAGCTTTCTTT. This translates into CAIRAQKTEAFF.

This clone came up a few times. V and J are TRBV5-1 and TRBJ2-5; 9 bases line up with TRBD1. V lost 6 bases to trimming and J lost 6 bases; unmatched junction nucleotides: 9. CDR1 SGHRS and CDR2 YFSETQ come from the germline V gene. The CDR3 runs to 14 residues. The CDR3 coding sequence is TGCGCCAGCACCCCAGACAGGGGGTCAAAGACCCAGTACTTC. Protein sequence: CASTPDRGSKTQYF.

CDR3 in DNA: TGTGCCAGCAGTGGGCTAGCGGGATTTTTTGAGCAGTTCTTC. Translating it yields CASSGLAGFFEQFF. J is TRBJ2-1 and V is TRBV2; 9 positions agree with TRBD2. The V and J ends lost 4 bases and 9 bases, in that order; junction bases with no gene match: 7. Germline V gives CDR1 SNHLY, CDR2 FYNNEI. This CDR3 is built from 14 residues.

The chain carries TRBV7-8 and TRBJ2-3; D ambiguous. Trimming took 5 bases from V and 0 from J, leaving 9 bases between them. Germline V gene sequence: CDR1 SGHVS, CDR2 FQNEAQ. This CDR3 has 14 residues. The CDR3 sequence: CASSPWPSTDTQYF. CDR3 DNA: TGTGCCAGCAGCCCATGGCCGAGCACAGATACGCAGTATTTT.

CDR3 bases: TGTGCCAGCAGTCCACTCCGGGTGGGCTATGGCTACACCTTC. Amino acid sequence: CASSPLRVGYGYTF. The J gene is TRBJ1-2, the V gene TRBV28; D ambiguous. V lost 5 bases and J 4 bases, leaving 14 bases between the germline ends. Looked up from germline, CDR1 is MDHEN and CDR2 is SYDVKM. The CDR3 runs 14 residues.

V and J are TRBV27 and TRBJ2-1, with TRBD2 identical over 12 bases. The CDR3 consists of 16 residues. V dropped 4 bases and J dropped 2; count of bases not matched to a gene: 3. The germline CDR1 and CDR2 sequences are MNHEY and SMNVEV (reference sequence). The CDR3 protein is CASSSLAGGPYNEQFF. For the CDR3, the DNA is TGTGCCAGCAGTTCGCTAGCGGGAGGGCCCTACAATGAGCAGTTCTTC.

In nucleotides, the CDR3 is TGTGCCAGCAGTTTATCAGGAGGTTCCGAGCAGTACTTC. Translated, it gives CASSLSGGSEQYF. The J gene is TRBJ2-7, the V gene TRBV27; tentatively, D is TRBD2 (5 bases). This CDR3 comprises 13 residues. Germline CDR1 reads MNHEY; CDR2 reads SMNVEV (reference sequence). Trimming stripped 0 bases from V and 6 bases from J, with 9 bases between.

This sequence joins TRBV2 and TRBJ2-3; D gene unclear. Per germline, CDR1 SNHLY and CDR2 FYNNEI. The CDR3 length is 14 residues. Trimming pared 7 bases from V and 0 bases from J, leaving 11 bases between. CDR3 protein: CASIYGSSTDTQYF. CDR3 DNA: TGTGCCAGCATCTATGGTTCTAGCACAGATACGCAGTATTTT.

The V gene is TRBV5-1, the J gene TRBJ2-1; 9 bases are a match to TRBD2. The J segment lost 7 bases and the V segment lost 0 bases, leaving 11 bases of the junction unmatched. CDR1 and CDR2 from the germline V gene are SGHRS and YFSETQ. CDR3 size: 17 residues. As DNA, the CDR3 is TGCGCCAGCAGCTTGGCCGATGCGGGAGGGTATATAAATGAGCAGTTCTTC. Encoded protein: CASSLADAGGYINEQFF.

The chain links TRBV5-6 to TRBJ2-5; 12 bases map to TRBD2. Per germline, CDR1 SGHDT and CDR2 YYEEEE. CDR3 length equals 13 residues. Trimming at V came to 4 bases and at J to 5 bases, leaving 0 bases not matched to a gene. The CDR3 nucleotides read TGTGCCAGCAGCCTAGCGGGAGGGGAGACCCAGTACTTC. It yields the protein CASSLAGGETQYF.

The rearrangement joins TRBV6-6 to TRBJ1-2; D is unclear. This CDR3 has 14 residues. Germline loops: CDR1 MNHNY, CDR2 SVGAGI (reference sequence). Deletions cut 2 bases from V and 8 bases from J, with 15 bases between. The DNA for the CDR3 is TGTGCCAGCAGTTACGACGGACTCCCTGGGGGCTACACCTTC. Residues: CASSYDGLPGGYTF.

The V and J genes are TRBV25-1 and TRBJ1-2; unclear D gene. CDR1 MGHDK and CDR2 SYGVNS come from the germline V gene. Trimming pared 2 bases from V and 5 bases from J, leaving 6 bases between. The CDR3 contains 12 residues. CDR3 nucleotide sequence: TGTGCCAGCAGTGAAGGGCGTTATGGCTACACCTTC. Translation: CASSEGRYGYTF.

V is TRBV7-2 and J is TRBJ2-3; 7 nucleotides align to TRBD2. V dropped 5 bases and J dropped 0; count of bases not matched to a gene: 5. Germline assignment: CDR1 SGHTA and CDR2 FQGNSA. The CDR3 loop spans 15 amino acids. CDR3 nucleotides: TGTGCCAGCAGCCGGGACTACTCTAGCACAGATACGCAGTATTTT. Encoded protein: CASSRDYSSTDTQYF.

CDR3 region: CASSPDRGRYVDEQYF. The CDR3 region has the DNA TGTGCCAGCAGCCCCGACAGGGGTCGGTACGTGGACGAGCAGTACTTC. The chain combines TRBV28 with TRBJ2-7, with 8 bases that match TRBD1. Germline V lookup: CDR1 MDHEN, CDR2 SYDVKM. CDR3 size: 16 residues. Losses at the gene ends were 6 bases for V and 5 bases for J; bases not matched to a gene: 15.

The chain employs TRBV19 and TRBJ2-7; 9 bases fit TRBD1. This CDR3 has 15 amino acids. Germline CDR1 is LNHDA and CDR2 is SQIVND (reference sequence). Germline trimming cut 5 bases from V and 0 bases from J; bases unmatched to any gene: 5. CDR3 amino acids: CASSLQGANSYEQYF. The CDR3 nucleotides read TGTGCCAGTAGTTTACAGGGGGCAAACTCCTACGAGCAGTACTTC. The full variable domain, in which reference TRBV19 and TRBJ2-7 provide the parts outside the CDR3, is DGGITQSPKYLFRKEGQNVTLSCEQNLNHDAMYWYRQDPGQGLRLIYYSQIVNDFQKGDIAEGYSVSREKKESFPLTVTSAQKNPTAFYLCASSLQGANSYEQYFGPGTRLTVT.